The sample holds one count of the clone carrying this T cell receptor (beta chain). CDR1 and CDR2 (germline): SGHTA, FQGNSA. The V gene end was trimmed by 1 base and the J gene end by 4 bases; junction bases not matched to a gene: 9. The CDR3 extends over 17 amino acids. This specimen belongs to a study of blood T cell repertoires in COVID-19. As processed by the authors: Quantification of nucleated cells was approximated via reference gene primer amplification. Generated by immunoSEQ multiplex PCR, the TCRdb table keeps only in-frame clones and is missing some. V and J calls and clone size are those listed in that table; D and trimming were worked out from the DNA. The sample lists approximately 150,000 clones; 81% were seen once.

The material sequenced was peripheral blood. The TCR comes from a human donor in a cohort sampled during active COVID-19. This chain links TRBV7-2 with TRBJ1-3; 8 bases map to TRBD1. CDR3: CASSLVPQGALGNTIYF. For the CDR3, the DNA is TGTGCCAGCAGCTTAGTCCCTCAGGGGGCGCTGGGAAACACCATATATTTT. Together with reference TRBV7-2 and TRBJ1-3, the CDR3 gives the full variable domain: GAGVSQSPSNKVTEKGKDVELRCDPISGHTALYWYRQSLGQGLEFLIYFQGNSAPDKSGLPSDRFSAERTGGSVSTLTIQRTQQEDSAVYLCASSLVPQGALGNTIYFGEGSWLTVV.